This TCR beta chain was sequenced during a study of T cell repertoires in cytomegalovirus infection. Germline V CDR1 and CDR2: SQVTM, ANQGSEA. Unmatched junction bases numbered 5, after V lost 7 bases and J lost 4 bases. CDR3 size: 12 residues. Each CDR3 protein is one row after TCRdb ran MiXCR on the reads. The table includes roughly 500,000 distinct CDR3 sequences, 42% detected once. On this clonotype itself: Its specificity is unknown.

The sequence derives from a human donor in good health (CMV status not recorded). Some clones in this sample may be carry-over from other donors' samples. Sample: cultured PBMCs, taken from culture after CMV antigen stimulation. The rearrangement joins TRBV29-1 to TRBJ2-5, with TRBD1 matching over 8 bases. The CDR3 here is CSAQGASETQYF. The CDR3 DNA sequence: TGCAGCGCGCAGGGGGCGTCAGAGACCCAGTACTTC.